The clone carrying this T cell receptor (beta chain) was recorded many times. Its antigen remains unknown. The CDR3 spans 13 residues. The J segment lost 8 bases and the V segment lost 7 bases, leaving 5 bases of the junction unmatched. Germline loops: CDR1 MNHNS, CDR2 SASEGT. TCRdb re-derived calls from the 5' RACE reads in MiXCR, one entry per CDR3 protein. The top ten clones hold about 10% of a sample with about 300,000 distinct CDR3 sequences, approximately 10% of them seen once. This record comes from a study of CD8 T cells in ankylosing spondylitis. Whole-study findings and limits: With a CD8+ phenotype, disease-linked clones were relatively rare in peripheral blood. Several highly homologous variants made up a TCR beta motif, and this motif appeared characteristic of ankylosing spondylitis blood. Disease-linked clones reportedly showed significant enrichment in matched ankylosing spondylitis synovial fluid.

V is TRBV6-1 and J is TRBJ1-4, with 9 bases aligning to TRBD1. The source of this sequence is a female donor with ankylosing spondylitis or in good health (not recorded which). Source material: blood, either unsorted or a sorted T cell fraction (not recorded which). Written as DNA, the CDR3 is TGTGCCAGCAAAAGGACAGGGGAAGAAAAACTGTTTTTT. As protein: CASKRTGEEKLFF.